One and the same sample provided the 26 T cell receptor beta chains below, sequenced in a study of shared clonotypes between healthy human individuals. Produced via immunoSEQ multiplex PCR; TCRdb's table is partial and in-frame only. Of some 2.4 million clones listed, under 95% were seen once; the top ten hold approximately 0.36%. Sequencing was performed on naive CD4+ T cells from PBMCs. The subset here: CD45RA+ positively selected. These TCRs come from a man aged 18-30 years in good health. Some clones in this sample may be carry-over from other donors' samples.

This chain links TRBV28 with TRBJ1-5; perhaps TRBD1 as D (6 bases). Germline assignment: CDR1 MDHEN and CDR2 SYDVKM. V was cut by 7 bases and J by 7 bases, with 14 bases left in between. This CDR3 is built from 13 residues. The DNA of the CDR3 is TGTGCCAGCACCTGGAGGGGGTCCCAGCCCCAGCATTTT. This translates into CASTWRGSQPQHF.

For this clone: The sample contains more than one DNA sequence encoding this CDR3. The V and J genes are TRBV28 and TRBJ2-3; no definite D call. Germline-derived CDR1 and CDR2 are MDHEN and SYDVKM. This CDR3 spans 12 amino acids. V was cut by 4 bases and J by 3 bases, with 5 bases left in between. The CDR3 loop reads CASSSPTDTQYF. In nucleotides, the CDR3 is TGTGCCAGCAGTTCCCCAACAGATACGCAGTATTTT.

The rearrangement links TRBV28 to TRBJ1-4; D is undetermined. This CDR3 comprises 14 residues. Germline V gene data show CDR1 as MDHEN and CDR2 as SYDVKM. Trimming pared 3 bases from V and 8 bases from J, leaving 13 bases between. CDR3 DNA: TGTGCCAGCAGTTTTGATAGACGGGTCGAAAAACTGTTTTTT. Its protein is CASSFDRRVEKLFF.

V usage is TRBV9 and J usage is TRBJ2-7; 9 bases agree with TRBD2. The V gene end was trimmed by 4 bases and the J gene end by 4 bases; junction bases not matched to a gene: 15. The CDR3 has 17 amino acids. CDR1 is SGDLS, CDR2 YYNGEE, per germline. CDR3 in DNA: TGTGCCAGCAGCCCATCCTGGGGGGCGGGAGGGTTTTACGAGCAGTACTTC. Amino acids: CASSPSWGAGGFYEQYF.

The chain is built from TRBV28 and TRBJ1-2, with 11 bases fitting TRBD1. This CDR3 contains 17 residues. Trimming took 3 bases from V and 1 from J; bases not matched to a gene: 7. CDR1 is MDHEN and CDR2 is SYDVKM in the germline V gene. The CDR3 DNA reads TGTGCCAGCAGTTTTTTGGGGACAGGGGGAGTTAACTATGGCTACACCTTC. This translates into CASSFLGTGGVNYGYTF.

This chain links TRBV18 with TRBJ2-3; 7 bases fit TRBD2. This CDR3 comprises 15 residues. J was trimmed by 1 base and V by 6 bases; bases with no gene match: 7. The germline V gene encodes CDR1 KGHSH and CDR2 LQKENI. The DNA of the CDR3 is TGTGCCAGCTCTTTCCTAGCGGAAGGCACAGATACGCAGTATTTT. Protein: CASSFLAEGTDTQYF.

This clone was seen once. V gene TRBV7-2 combines with J gene TRBJ1-5; D gene ambiguous. The ends were cut back, 5 bases at V and 2 bases at J, with 7 bases in the middle. Looked up from germline, CDR1 is SGHTA and CDR2 is FQGNSA. The CDR3 consists of 13 residues. In nucleotides, the CDR3 is TGTGCCAGCAGCCCCCCGGGCAATCAGCCCCAGCATTTT. Residues: CASSPPGNQPQHF.

The chain links TRBV10-1 to TRBJ2-5; the D is unclear. The CDR3 loop spans 13 amino acids. Trimming removed 0 bases from V and 4 bases from J, with 6 bases in between. Germline V lookup: CDR1 WNHNN, CDR2 SYGVQD (reference sequence). The CDR3 reads CASSESKRETQYF. As DNA, the CDR3 is TGCGCCAGCAGTGAGTCAAAACGAGAGACCCAGTACTTC.

This clone was observed a single time. The rearrangement joins TRBV7-9 to TRBJ2-1; either TRBD1 or TRBD2 may fit D (5 bases each). This CDR3 is 15 amino acids long. Germline values: CDR1 SEHNR, CDR2 FQNEAQ (reference sequence). V lost 1 base and J lost 4, with 11 bases in between. The CDR3 is CASSLVRDRYNEQFF. Here the CDR3 DNA reads TGTGCCAGCAGCTTAGTACGGGACCGTTACAATGAGCAGTTCTTC. Based on the CDR3 plus reference TRBV7-9 and TRBJ2-1, the full variable domain is DTGVSQNPRHKITKRGQNVTFRCDPISEHNRLYWYRQTLGQGPEFLTYFQNEAQLEKSRLLSDRFSAERPKGSFSTLEIQRTEQGDSAMYLCASSLVRDRYNEQFFGPGTRLTVL.

The chain has TRBV13 and TRBJ2-7; the match to TRBD2 covers 10 bases. With 5 bases clipped from V and 4 bases from J, the junction kept 2 bases outside the gene matches. The CDR3 length is 13 residues. Germline values: CDR1 PRHDT, CDR2 FYEKMQ (reference sequence). CDR3 loop: CASSGTSAYEQYF. CDR3 nucleotide sequence: TGTGCCAGCAGCGGGACTAGCGCGTACGAGCAGTACTTC. The full variable domain, completed using reference TRBV13 and TRBJ2-7, is AAGVIQSPRHLIKEKRETATLKCYPIPRHDTVYWYQQGPGQDPQFLISFYEKMQSDKGSIPDRFSAQQFSDYHSELNMSSLELGDSALYFCASSGTSAYEQYFGPGTRLTVT.

The chain joins TRBV5-6 to TRBJ2-7; 10 nucleotides line up with TRBD2. The V and J ends lost 5 bases and 5 bases, in that order; junction bases with no gene match: 10. This CDR3 is 15 amino acids long. Per the germline V gene, CDR1 is SGHDT and CDR2 is YYEEEE. The CDR3 DNA reads as TGTGCCAGCAGAGTCGGTGCTAGCGGGAGAGACGAGCAGTACTTC. Amino acids: CASRVGASGRDEQYF.

V and J are TRBV19 and TRBJ1-2; D perhaps matches TRBD1 (6 bases). CDR3 length: 15 amino acids. Germline V gives CDR1 LNHDA, CDR2 SQIVND (reference sequence). Deletions cut 3 bases from V and 2 bases from J, with 13 bases between. CDR3 loop: CASSIAGVSNYGYTF. In nucleotides, the CDR3 is TGTGCCAGTAGTATCGCAGGGGTGTCCAACTATGGCTACACCTTC.

V gene TRBV6-1 combines with J gene TRBJ2-7; D unclear. The CDR3 runs to 11 residues. CDR1 and CDR2 (germline): MNHNS, SASEGT. V was clipped by 6 bases and J by 4 bases, with 7 bases between them. The CDR3 DNA reads TGTGCCAGCAGGGAGTCTTACGAGCAGTACTTC. This gives the protein CASRESYEQYF.

The chain employs TRBV11-3 and TRBJ2-2; D call uncertain. This CDR3 spans 12 amino acids. Germline loops: CDR1 SGHNT, CDR2 YENEEA. V lost 5 bases and J lost 7, with 8 bases in between. CDR3 in amino acids: CASSPRNGELFF. CDR3 DNA sequence: TGTGCCAGCAGCCCTAGAAACGGGGAGCTGTTTTTT.

The CDR3 nucleotides are TGTGCCAGTCAGGGGAGCCGGCCAGGTGGCTACACCTTC. This translates into CASQGSRPGGYTF. This rearrangement joins TRBV9 to TRBJ1-2; D is perhaps TRBD1 (6 bases). Germline CDR1 is SGDLS and CDR2 is YYNGEE. V lost 8 bases and J 7 bases, leaving 18 bases between the germline ends. This CDR3 region has 13 residues.

The chain carries TRBV19 and TRBJ2-7; D is possibly TRBD2 (6 bases). There are 15 residues in the CDR3. V lost 8 bases and J 0 bases, leaving 17 bases between the germline ends. The germline V gene encodes CDR1 LNHDA and CDR2 SQIVND (reference sequence). CDR3 sequence (DNA): TGTGCCAGTTCCCGCGGGGTTGGGATCTCCTACGAGCAGTACTTC. Protein sequence: CASSRGVGISYEQYF.

The chain couples TRBV18 to TRBJ1-2; D is unresolved. CDR3 size: 14 residues. CDR1 and CDR2 from the germline V gene are KGHSH and LQKENI. Trimming took off 3 bases at V and 3 bases at J, with 11 bases between the two ends. CDR3 DNA sequence: TGTGCCAGCTCACCCTCAGCTGTCTACTATGGCTACACCTTC. This codes for CASSPSAVYYGYTF. The full variable domain, in which reference TRBV18 and TRBJ1-2 provide the parts outside the CDR3, is NAGVMQNPRHLVRRRGQEARLRCSPMKGHSHVYWYRQLPEEGLKFMVYLQKENIIDESGMPKERFSAEFPKEGPSILRIQQVVRGDSAAYFCASSPSAVYYGYTFGSGTRLTVV.

The chain uses TRBV11-2 and TRBJ2-7; TRBD1 might be the D (7 bases). Germline loops: CDR1 SGHAT, CDR2 FQNNGV. Trimming took off 6 bases at V and 3 bases at J, with 15 bases between the two ends. The CDR3 has 14 residues. The CDR3: CASSPGGTHYEQYF. Here the CDR3 DNA reads TGTGCCAGCAGTCCAGGGGGGACCCACTACGAGCAGTACTTC.

The genes are TRBV7-3 and TRBJ2-7; D call uncertain. V was pared by 2 bases and J by 5 bases, with 10 bases between. The CDR3 spans 13 residues. Per germline, CDR1 SGHTA and CDR2 FQGTGA. The CDR3 coding sequence is TGTGCCAGCAGCTTAGGGTTCACTGACGAGCAGTACTTC. This gives the protein CASSLGFTDEQYF. Looking up the rest from reference TRBV7-3 and TRBJ2-7 gives the full variable domain: GAGVSQTPSNKVTEKGKYVELRCDPISGHTALYWYRQSLGQGPEFLIYFQGTGAADDSGLPNDRFFAVRPEGSVSTLKIQRTERGDSAVYLCASSLGFTDEQYFGPGTRLTVT.

The genes are TRBV6-1 and TRBJ2-7; 8 nucleotides align to TRBD2. Germline V gene sequence: CDR1 MNHNS, CDR2 SASEGT. With V trimmed by 6 bases and J by 2 bases, 6 bases remained unmatched. This CDR3 is 14 amino acids long. The chain's CDR3 is CASRRGDRTYEQYF. CDR3 nucleotides: TGTGCCAGCAGGCGGGGGGACCGTACCTACGAGCAGTACTTC.

The rearrangement joins TRBV29-1 to TRBJ2-1, with 7 bases matching TRBD2. CDR1 and CDR2 (germline): SQVTM, ANQGSEA. V was clipped by 2 bases and J by 5 bases; unmatched bases: 6. CDR3 length: 14 residues. CDR3 in amino acids: CSVELGLADNEQFF. The CDR3, as DNA: TGCAGCGTTGAATTGGGCCTAGCGGACAATGAGCAGTTCTTC.

V is TRBV6-6 and J is TRBJ1-1, with D possibly TRBD1 on 6 matching bases. V lost 8 bases to trimming and J lost 0 bases, with 16 bases between them. Germline-derived CDR1 and CDR2 are MNHNY and SVGAGI (reference sequence). The CDR3 is 15 amino acids. The CDR3 loop reads CASSIGGGVNTEAFF. The DNA of the CDR3 is TGTGCCAGCTCTATAGGCGGGGGCGTGAACACTGAAGCTTTCTTT.

This sequence joins TRBV25-1 and TRBJ1-2; TRBD1 matches 8 bases. After removal of 1 base from V and 4 bases from J, the junction contained 8 bases not matched to a gene. Germline CDR1 is MGHDK and CDR2 is SYGVNS. The CDR3 covers 16 residues. CDR3 loop: CASSESGGEGIYGYTF. Written as DNA, the CDR3 is TGTGCCAGCAGTGAATCAGGGGGCGAGGGGATCTATGGCTACACCTTC.

As for this clone: The identical CDR3 is also encoded by other nucleotide sequences in the sample. The genes are TRBV4-1 and TRBJ1-2; a possible D gene is TRBD1 (5 bases). CDR1 and CDR2 (germline): MGHRA, YSYEKL. V was pared by 1 base and J by 3 bases, with 6 bases between. The CDR3 has 13 residues. The CDR3 DNA follows: TGCGCCAGCAGCCAAGGGGGCTACTATGGCTACACCTTC. Its translation: CASSQGGYYGYTF.

In its sample, this clone was seen once. This sample includes further DNA sequences coding for the same CDR3. This chain connects TRBV7-2 to TRBJ2-7, with a tentative D call TRBD2 (6 bases). The V and J ends lost 3 bases and 2 bases respectively, with 8 bases between them. The CDR3 sequence is 13 residues long. CDR1 and CDR2 from the germline V gene are SGHTA and FQGNSA. For the CDR3, the DNA is TGTGCCAGCAGCTTGGAGCGGGCCTACGAGCAGTACTTC. It is translated as CASSLERAYEQYF.

The chain is built from TRBV7-9 and TRBJ1-3, with D possibly being TRBD1 (5 bases). Trimming took 10 bases from V and 0 from J, leaving 10 bases between them. The CDR3 length is 13 residues. Germline values: CDR1 SEHNR, CDR2 FQNEAQ (reference sequence). The CDR3 protein is CATQGFSGNTIYF. CDR3 DNA: TGTGCCACTCAGGGCTTCTCTGGAAACACCATATATTTT. The full variable domain, with the rest looked up from reference TRBV7-9 and TRBJ1-3, is DTGVSQNPRHKITKRGQNVTFRCDPISEHNRLYWYRQTLGQGPEFLTYFQNEAQLEKSRLLSDRFSAERPKGSFSTLEIQRTEQGDSAMYLCATQGFSGNTIYFGEGSWLTVV.